This T cell receptor beta chain came from a study of T cell changes during pregnancy in multiple sclerosis. TCRdb keeps only in-frame clones here, not all; method: immunoSEQ multiplex PCR. The table records roughly 48,000 clones, 88% of them present only once. This specimen was CD4+ T cells from peripheral blood mononuclear cells, taken in the second trimester of pregnancy. The TCR sequence derives from a female donor with multiple sclerosis, enrolled in a pregnancy study.

CDR3 region: CSVEVSLGRVGETQYF. In DNA form, the CDR3 reads TGCAGCGTTGAAGTCTCTCTCGGCAGGGTCGGAGAGACCCAGTACTTC. The chain combines TRBV29-1 with TRBJ2-5; possibly TRBD1 for D (5 bases). The length of the CDR3 is 16 residues. CDR1 SQVTM and CDR2 ANQGSEA come from the germline V gene. V lost 1 base and J 4 bases, leaving 19 bases between the germline ends.